Shown below are 29 T cell receptor beta chains from a single sample sequenced in a study of early T cells in non-severe SARS-CoV-2 infection. TCRdb analysed the 5' RACE reads with MiXCR anew, one entry per CDR3 protein. The sample contains about 83,000 distinct CDR3 sequences, roughly 10% of which appear only once. Sequencing used whole blood, obtained at baseline. The receptors were sampled from an adult who was a healthcare worker with PCR-confirmed SARS-CoV-2 infection or an uninfected control (not recorded which).

The sample holds many counts of this clonotype. This chain uses TRBV10-2 with TRBJ2-1; D remains ambiguous. Looked up from germline, CDR1 is WSHSY and CDR2 is SAAADI. The CDR3 spans 17 residues. V dropped 3 bases and J dropped 8 bases, with 23 bases sitting between them. This chain's CDR3 is CASSESASLTAWDEQFF. CDR3 nucleotides: TGCGCCAGCAGTGAATCGGCCTCCCTAACAGCCTGGGATGAGCAGTTCTTC.

This clonotype turned up a few times. The chain carries TRBV20-1 and TRBJ2-3, with TRBD2 matching 16 bases. V was pared by 3 bases and J by 12 bases, with 24 bases of the junction left unmatched. The V gene's germline CDR1 is DFQATT and CDR2 SNEGSKA (reference sequence). This CDR3 contains 20 residues. In DNA, the CDR3 is TGCAGTGCTAGGCCTAGTTGGGCATTTGGGACTAGCGGGAGGGCCGGATTCCAGTATTTT. Residues: CSARPSWAFGTSGRAGFQYF.

This clonotype was observed at least ten times. This chain uses TRBV5-1 with TRBJ2-7; D may be TRBD1 or TRBD2 (6 bases each). V shed 4 bases and J shed 3 bases, with 17 bases lying between them. Germline V lookup: CDR1 SGHRS, CDR2 YFSETQ. The CDR3 consists of 15 residues. The CDR3 region has the DNA TGCGCCAGCAGCCCAGAAGGGGGGCCCTACTACGAGCAGTACTTC. Its protein is CASSPEGGPYYEQYF.

The chain couples TRBV6-5 to TRBJ2-7, with TRBD1 identical over 10 bases. The CDR3 is made up of 14 amino acids. The V gene end was trimmed by 2 bases and the J gene end by 6 bases; junction bases not matched to a gene: 4. Looked up from germline, CDR1 is MNHEY and CDR2 is SVGAGI. In nucleotides, the CDR3 is TGTGCCAGCAGTTACCGGGACAGGGGAGGCGAGCAGTACTTC. Translated: CASSYRDRGGEQYF.

This clonotype has only a few counts. The chain uses TRBV6-2 or TRBV6-3 and TRBJ2-1; 8 nucleotides align to TRBD2. V lost 5 bases, J lost 8 bases, and 23 bases stayed unmatched. CDR3 length equals 19 residues. CDR1 is MNHEY and CDR2 is SVGEGT in the germline V gene. The CDR3 region is CASSLSSYGLAGRMDEQFF. In DNA, the CDR3 is TGTGCCAGCAGTCTCTCCAGCTATGGACTAGCCGGAAGAATGGATGAGCAGTTCTTC.

This clonotype turned up a few times. The chain recombines TRBV20-1 with TRBJ2-3; 12 bases agree with TRBD2. J gave up 3 bases and V 6 bases, and 13 bases lay outside the gene matches. Per germline, CDR1 DFQATT and CDR2 SNEGSKA (reference sequence). This CDR3 contains 17 residues. The CDR3 region has the DNA TGCAGTGCCAACCCCAGGACTAGCGGGACTCCAACAGATACGCAGTATTTT. The encoded protein is CSANPRTSGTPTDTQYF.

This clonotype was counted at least ten times. The chain carries TRBV15 and TRBJ2-1, with 8 nucleotides matching TRBD1. Germline CDR1 LNHNV, CDR2 YYDKDF (reference sequence). V lost 3 bases, J lost 6 bases, and 7 bases stayed unmatched. The CDR3 consists of 15 residues. The CDR3 reads CATSREGQGFNEQFF. CDR3 nucleotide sequence: TGTGCCACCAGCAGGGAAGGACAGGGTTTCAATGAGCAGTTCTTC.

In this sample, this clonotype turned up a few times. The chain combines TRBV20-1 with TRBJ2-7; TRBD1 matches at 8 bases. V was clipped by 0 bases and J by 3 bases; unmatched bases: 4. Germline CDR1 DFQATT, CDR2 SNEGSKA (reference sequence). CDR3 length: 14 residues. As DNA, the CDR3 is TGCAGTGCTAGAGACAGGGGGCGACACTACGAGCAGTACTTC. This codes for CSARDRGRHYEQYF.

This clonotype has just one count. The V and J genes are TRBV30 and TRBJ2-3, with 7 bases aligning to TRBD2. V shed 0 bases, J shed 3 bases, and the junction held 9 bases outside the gene matches. Germline V gives CDR1 GTSNPN, CDR2 SVGIG (reference sequence). CDR3 length equals 16 residues. This CDR3 is CAWSVPRTSNTDTQYF. Written as DNA, the CDR3 is TGTGCCTGGAGTGTTCCGAGGACTAGTAATACAGATACGCAGTATTTT.

The V gene is TRBV19, the J gene TRBJ2-3, with 9 positions matching TRBD2. Germline values: CDR1 LNHDA, CDR2 SQIVND (reference sequence). The J segment lost 3 bases and the V segment lost 6 bases, leaving 10 bases of the junction unmatched. The CDR3 contains 16 residues. The CDR3 DNA reads TGTGCCAGTAGCCCGGGGGCGGGAGGGATGACAGATACGCAGTATTTT. Translation: CASSPGAGGMTDTQYF.

Ten or more counts support this clonotype. V usage is TRBV12-3 or TRBV12-4 and J usage is TRBJ1-1, with D unresolved. CDR3 length: 14 residues. With 6 bases removed from V and 0 bases from J, the gap between germline ends came to 11 bases. CDR3 nucleotide sequence: TGTGCCAGCAGCACACAGTACATGAACACTGAAGCTTTCTTT. Translating gives CASSTQYMNTEAFF.

This clonotype was counted between two and nine times. CDR3 sequence (DNA): TGTGCCAGCAGCACCGAGGGACTAGGAGAGACCCAGTACTTC. The encoded protein is CASSTEGLGETQYF. The rearrangement uses TRBV7-9 and TRBJ2-5, with 8 positions matching TRBD2. CDR1 and CDR2 from the germline V gene are SEHNR and FQNEAQ (reference sequence). V dropped 5 bases and J dropped 4; count of bases not matched to a gene: 6. The CDR3 loop spans 14 amino acids.

The chain recombines TRBV20-1 with TRBJ1-2; 7 bases line up with TRBD1. The CDR3 is 14 amino acids. Unmatched junction bases numbered 6, after V lost 3 bases and J lost 2 bases. CDR1 and CDR2 (germline): DFQATT, SNEGSKA (reference sequence). The CDR3, as DNA: TGCAGTGCTAGCCGGGACAGTCGAAACTATGGCTACACCTTC. It is translated as CSASRDSRNYGYTF.

J is TRBJ1-2 and V is TRBV27; 8 bases fit TRBD1. Germline CDR1 MNHEY, CDR2 SMNVEV (reference sequence). J gave up 5 bases and V 6 bases, and 8 bases lay outside the gene matches. The CDR3 runs to 14 residues. CDR3 protein: CASRVGTGVYGYTF. CDR3 DNA: TGTGCCAGCAGGGTCGGGACAGGAGTTTATGGCTACACCTTC.

The rearrangement links TRBV20-1 to TRBJ2-2; D gene ambiguous. Trimming removed 0 bases at V and 4 bases at J, with 6 bases between. CDR1 DFQATT and CDR2 SNEGSKA come from the germline V gene (reference sequence). This CDR3 comprises 13 residues. CDR3 nucleotides: TGCAGTGCTAGAGACCTACCCACCGGGGAGCTGTTTTTT. It encodes CSARDLPTGELFF.

The V gene is TRBV11-2, the J gene TRBJ2-1; a weak D match, TRBD2 (6 bases). This CDR3 spans 15 amino acids. CDR1 is SGHAT and CDR2 is FQNNGV in the germline V gene. V lost 0 bases and J 7 bases, leaving 13 bases between the germline ends. CDR3 nucleotide sequence: TGTGCCAGCAGCTTAGATGCCGGGAGAGCGAATGAGCAGTTCTTC. Translation: CASSLDAGRANEQFF.

Many counts were recorded for this clonotype. V and J are TRBV2 and TRBJ2-1, with 7 bases matching TRBD2. This CDR3 has 14 amino acids. Trimming cost V 5 bases and J 5 bases; bases outside gene matches: 6. CDR1 SNHLY and CDR2 FYNNEI come from the germline V gene. CDR3: CASSPRDYNNEQFF. CDR3 DNA sequence: TGTGCCAGCAGTCCCCGGGACTATAACAATGAGCAGTTCTTC.

This clonotype appeared a few times. The chain couples TRBV19 to TRBJ2-7, with 7 bases aligning to TRBD2. Looked up from germline, CDR1 is LNHDA and CDR2 is SQIVND (reference sequence). The ends lost 5 bases at V and 12 bases at J; junction bases unmatched: 19. The CDR3 runs 15 residues. The CDR3 reads CASSVSSGTTRVSYF. The CDR3 coding sequence is TGTGCCAGTAGTGTTTCCTCCGGGACTACGAGAGTTTCGTACTTC. Using reference TRBV19 and TRBJ2-7 for the parts outside the CDR3, the full variable domain is DGGITQSPKYLFRKEGQNVTLSCEQNLNHDAMYWYRQDPGQGLRLIYYSQIVNDFQKGDIAEGYSVSREKKESFPLTVTSAQKNPTAFYLCASSVSSGTTRVSYFGPGTRLTVT.

This chain joins TRBV2 and TRBJ1-1; 8 bases fit TRBD1. This CDR3 is built from 14 residues. The germline V gene has CDR1 SNHLY and CDR2 FYNNEI. Unmatched junction bases numbered 4, after V lost 3 bases and J lost 4 bases. The CDR3 loop is CASSDRGLGTEAFF. The CDR3, as DNA: TGTGCCAGCAGTGACAGGGGGCTAGGCACTGAAGCTTTCTTT.

The chain carries TRBV27 and TRBJ2-7; D is ambiguous. The length of the CDR3 is 13 residues. Germline values: CDR1 MNHEY, CDR2 SMNVEV (reference sequence). Trimming removed 6 bases at V and 0 bases at J, with 9 bases between. The CDR3 spells CASRQRASYEQYF. In DNA, the CDR3 is TGTGCCAGCAGACAGCGTGCCTCCTACGAGCAGTACTTC.

This clonotype turned up a few times. The rearrangement links TRBV24-1 to TRBJ2-2; D might be TRBD2 (5 bases). The V gene lost 8 bases and the J gene lost 3 bases, with 6 bases spanning the gap. From germline, CDR1 is KGHDR and CDR2 SFDVKD. CDR3 size: 12 residues. CDR3 DNA sequence: TGTGCCACCAACGGGGACACCGGGGAGCTGTTTTTT. Translating it yields CATNGDTGELFF.

The chain recombines TRBV10-3 with TRBJ2-5, with a possible D match to TRBD2 (6 bases). Germline V CDR1 and CDR2: ENHRY, SYGVKD. Trimming took off 4 bases at V and 5 bases at J, with 14 bases between the two ends. The CDR3 covers 14 residues. In nucleotides, the CDR3 is TGTGCCATCAGTGGGGACCAAGGAGGGGAGACCCAGTACTTC. Protein sequence: CAISGDQGGETQYF.

This clonotype was seen ten or more times. The rearrangement uses TRBV3-1 and TRBJ1-3; D perhaps matches TRBD1 (5 bases). The CDR3 runs to 15 residues. Germline-derived CDR1 and CDR2 are LGHDT and YNNKEL (reference sequence). The V gene lost 3 bases and the J gene lost 6 bases, with 15 bases spanning the gap. CDR3 bases: TGTGCCAGCAGCCAGCACGGGGGTGCAGAAAACACCATATATTTT. Amino acid sequence: CASSQHGGAENTIYF.

This clonotype has a count of ten or more. The chain has TRBV24-1 and TRBJ2-5; D assignment may be TRBD1 or TRBD2 (5 bases each). V shed 4 bases and J shed 5 bases, with 16 bases lying between them. Germline V gives CDR1 KGHDR, CDR2 SFDVKD. This CDR3 spans 15 amino acids. CDR3 sequence: CATSDSGQRGETQYF. The CDR3 DNA is TGTGCCACCAGTGACTCGGGGCAGCGAGGGGAGACCCAGTACTTC.

Ten or more counts support this clonotype. CDR3 DNA sequence: TGTGCCAGCAGCCAAGAATTCAGTCCTTTGACCCAAGAGACCCAGTACTTC. Residues: CASSQEFSPLTQETQYF. This chain joins TRBV14 and TRBJ2-5; D uncertain. The CDR3 length is 17 residues. Looked up from germline, CDR1 is SGHDN and CDR2 is FVKESK. V was shortened by 0 bases and J by 1 base, with 15 bases between the two germline ends.

This clonotype was found a few times. The chain carries TRBV28 and TRBJ2-5; D assignment may be TRBD1 or TRBD2 (6 bases each). CDR3 length: 13 amino acids. The germline V gene has CDR1 MDHEN and CDR2 SYDVKM. V lost 3 bases to trimming and J lost 4 bases, with 9 bases between them. CDR3 loop: CASSFEGGETQYF. CDR3 in DNA: TGTGCCAGCAGTTTTGAGGGGGGAGAGACCCAGTACTTC.

This clonotype was recorded a few times. V gene TRBV11-2 combines with J gene TRBJ2-3; TRBD1 or TRBD2 may be the D gene (5 bases each). The CDR3 totals 13 residues. V was shortened by 4 bases and J by 12 bases, with 17 bases between the two germline ends. Germline CDR1 SGHAT, CDR2 FQNNGV. CDR3 sequence (DNA): TGTGCCAGCAGCTCCTATTCCGGGGCCTTCCAGTATTTT. It yields the protein CASSSYSGAFQYF.

There are a few counts of this clonotype. This chain links TRBV6-1 with TRBJ1-1; the D is unclear. CDR1 is MNHNS, CDR2 SASEGT, per germline. The CDR3 runs to 15 residues. V was shortened by 0 bases and J by 5 bases, with 13 bases between the two germline ends. DNA of the CDR3: TGTGCCAGCAGTGAAGCTCCGACATCTGGGACTGAAGCTTTCTTT. This sequence encodes CASSEAPTSGTEAFF.

Many counts were recorded for this clonotype. This rearrangement joins TRBV12-3 or TRBV12-4 to TRBJ2-7; 8 nucleotides agree with TRBD1. This CDR3 contains 12 residues. Germline trimming cut 4 bases from V and 4 bases from J; bases unmatched to any gene: 0. The CDR3 DNA sequence: TGTGCCAGCAGTTGGACAGGGTACGAGCAGTACTTC. Residues: CASSWTGYEQYF.